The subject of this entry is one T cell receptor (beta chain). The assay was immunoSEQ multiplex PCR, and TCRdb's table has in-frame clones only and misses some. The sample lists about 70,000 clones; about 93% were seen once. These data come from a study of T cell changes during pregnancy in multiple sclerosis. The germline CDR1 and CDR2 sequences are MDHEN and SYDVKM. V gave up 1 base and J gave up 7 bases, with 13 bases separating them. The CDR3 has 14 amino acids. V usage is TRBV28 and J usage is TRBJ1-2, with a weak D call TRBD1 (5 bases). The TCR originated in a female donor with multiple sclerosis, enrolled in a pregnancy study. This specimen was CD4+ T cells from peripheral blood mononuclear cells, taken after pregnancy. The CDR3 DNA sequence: TGTGCCAGCAGTTTATCCCCAGGGTTGGGTGGCTACACCTTC. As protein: CASSLSPGLGGYTF.